Listed below are T cell receptor beta chains from one sample, sequenced in a study of cytomegalovirus exposure and HLA in healthy donors. Assay used: immunoSEQ multiplex PCR; TCRdb lists only in-frame clones, some missing. This table holds roughly 180,000 clones, around four fifths found once. The sample taken for sequencing was PBMCs. These receptors originate from a young man in good health and CMV-seronegative. Each CDR3 is given without its conserved first and last residue.

TRBV10-1	TRBJ2-7	ASSGRDSGAYEQY
TRBV23-1	TRBJ2-7	ASSDRKITYEQY
TRBV4-1	TRBJ2-7	ASSQEGGGSEQY
TRBV27	TRBJ1-5	ASSSDRGGGNQPQH
TRBV5-6	TRBJ2-1	ASSLAVEQF
TRBV5-1	TRBJ2-1	ASSWGPGTSGRNEQF
TRBV5-1	TRBJ2-2	ASSLPGLANTGELF
TRBV27	TRBJ1-1	ASSLRQGAQGTEAF
TRBV27	TRBJ2-1	ASSSRDRPYNEQF
TRBV30	TRBJ2-3	AWSGRVQATQY
TRBV5-4	TRBJ2-1	ASSRGLVGPWEQF
TRBV15	TRBJ2-5	ATSRGTSGGQETQY
TRBV27	TRBJ2-7	ATRGLITYEQY
TRBV19	TRBJ1-6	ASSVGPPHAAPLH
TRBV7-2	TRBJ2-3	ASSQLAGSTDTQY
TRBV2	-	ASSAGAGTYEQY
TRBV28	TRBJ2-7	ASNDLGGADEQY
TRBV6-6	TRBJ1-5	ASKHDQGGNQPQH
TRBV30	TRBJ2-2	AWSVQNTGELF
TRBV7-6	TRBJ1-1	ASSFGGLLTEAF
TRBV6-6	TRBJ2-7	ASSHPTGTGREQY
TRBV5-4	TRBJ2-2	ASSRMGGTNTGELF
TRBV7-9	TRBJ2-7	ASSLASGDRGSEQY
TRBV6-1	TRBJ1-6	AFQREYNSPLH
TRBV7-8	TRBJ2-7	ASSPRTSGAYEQY
TRBV9	TRBJ2-2	ASSVGPGGNTGELF
TRBV27	TRBJ1-4	ASSVSRGAREKLF
TRBV28	TRBJ1-1	ASSFPQGGRNTEAF
TRBV30	TRBJ2-3	AWSVGGVDTQY
TRBV5-1	TRBJ2-7	ASSLGQAGPGGYEQY
TRBV10-3	TRBJ2-3	AIKPHVGGSMGTDTQY
TRBV6-5	TRBJ1-2	ASSEKFGNYGYT
TRBV11-2	TRBJ2-1	ASSSTLAVPNEQF
TRBV7-2	TRBJ2-7	ASSPGTGQFYEQY
TRBV30	TRBJ1-6	AWSGSTVYNSPLH
TRBV4-3	TRBJ2-7	ASSQERQLSSYEQY
TRBV6-6	TRBJ2-2	ASSSDRGSAGELF
TRBV15	TRBJ2-1	ATSVRTGGHEQF
TRBV5-1	TRBJ2-5	ASSRAGGKGWETQY
TRBV7-2	TRBJ1-2	ASSPGQGAVYGYT
TRBV1	TRBJ2-3	TSSQTIFSSTDTQY
TRBV4-1	TRBJ1-6	ASSQADRDNSPLH
TRBV9	TRBJ2-3	ASSVELPADTQY
TRBV5-1	TRBJ2-1	ASSLVSVYNEQF
TRBV5-8	TRBJ1-5	ASSLGRMGQPQH
TRBV2	TRBJ2-5	ASSELGQETQY
TRBV5-4	TRBJ2-7	ASSWGQGGYEQY
TRBV5-1	TRBJ2-7	ASSSLGLPVDEQY
TRBV28	TRBJ1-1	ASSLSRTGGNTEAF
TRBV28	TRBJ2-2	ASTGQTGELF
TRBV7-9	TRBJ2-7	ASSLVAGGASNNEQY
TRBV7-9	TRBJ2-2	ANLAGANTGELF